The 10 T cell receptor beta chains below all came from one sample that was sequenced in a study of response to subunit inactivated influenza vaccine. Each CDR3 protein gets one entry after TCRdb re-called the RT-PCR reads with MiXCR. The repertoire has about 570,000 distinct CDR3 sequences, 12% of them found once; the top ten carry 10%. The sequenced sample was PBMCs from blood, obtained on the day of vaccination. All receptors come from a man aged 45 to 65 who received an inactivated influenza vaccine.

This clonotype was observed a handful of times. The V and J genes are TRBV5-5 and TRBJ2-3; TRBD2 matches at 10 bases. The CDR3 consists of 16 residues. V shed 0 bases and J 2 bases; nucleotides not matched to a gene: 3. The germline gives CDR1 SGHKS, CDR2 YYEKEE (reference sequence). CDR3 protein: CASSLGSGGDTDTQYF. For the CDR3, the DNA is TGTGCCAGCAGCTTGGGAAGCGGGGGGGACACAGATACGCAGTATTTT.

This clonotype was seen more than once but under ten times. The chain couples TRBV29-1 to TRBJ2-7, with D perhaps TRBD2 (5 bases). Trimming left V 7 bases short and J 4 bases short, with 17 bases between. The CDR3 is 13 residues long. CDR1 SQVTM and CDR2 ANQGSEA come from the germline V gene. In nucleotides, the CDR3 is TGCAGCGCCCGGGAAGGCCCTCAGTACGAGCAGTACTTC. Protein: CSAREGPQYEQYF.

This clonotype has a count of ten or more. The rearrangement uses TRBV28 and TRBJ2-1; TRBD1 agrees at 11 bases. The CDR3 loop spans 16 amino acids. V gave up 4 bases and J gave up 4 bases; unmatched junction bases: 6. CDR1 MDHEN and CDR2 SYDVKM come from the germline V gene. In DNA, the CDR3 is TGTGCCAGCAGTTCAATCGGGACAGGGGGATACAATGAGCAGTTCTTC. This sequence encodes CASSSIGTGGYNEQFF.

This clonotype was counted only a few times. The chain recombines TRBV7-9 with TRBJ2-7; TRBD2 might be the D (5 bases). Germline CDR1 SEHNR, CDR2 FQNEAQ (reference sequence). Trimming stripped 7 bases from V and 6 bases from J, with 22 bases between. The CDR3 extends over 15 amino acids. CDR3 coding DNA: TGTGCCAGCAACCCTTTGTTCCGGGAATCACGCGAGCAGTACTTC. Translation: CASNPLFRESREQYF. Filled out from reference TRBV7-9 and TRBJ2-7, the complete variable domain reads DTGVSQNPRHKITKRGQNVTFRCDPISEHNRLYWYRQTLGQGPEFLTYFQNEAQLEKSRLLSDRFSAERPKGSFSTLEIQRTEQGDSAMYLCASNPLFRESREQYFGPGTRLTVT.

There are many counts of this clonotype. The chain links TRBV5-1 to TRBJ2-5; a weak D match, TRBD1 (6 bases). This CDR3 is built from 13 residues. Germline V gene lookup returns CDR1 SGHRS and CDR2 YFSETQ. Trimming took 4 bases from V and 4 from J, leaving 11 bases between them. The DNA of the CDR3 is TGCGCCAGCAGCCGGGACACGCGAGAGACCCAGTACTTC. Protein sequence: CASSRDTRETQYF.

This chain uses TRBV28 with TRBJ2-1; perhaps TRBD2 as D (6 bases). There are 15 residues in the CDR3. Between the trimmed V and J ends, which lost 2 bases and 2 bases, there was a span of 10 bases. Per the germline V gene, CDR1 is MDHEN and CDR2 is SYDVKM. The DNA for the CDR3 is TGTGCCAGCAGTTTAAGATCGGGGGCCTACAATGAGCAGTTCTTC. This gives the protein CASSLRSGAYNEQFF.

The chain recombines TRBV7-9 with TRBJ2-5; 7 bases map to TRBD1. The CDR3 contains 14 residues. V gave up 1 base and J gave up 3 bases; unmatched junction bases: 2. CDR1 and CDR2 from the germline V gene are SEHNR and FQNEAQ (reference sequence). The CDR3 DNA reads TGTGCCAGCAGCTTAGTTGACAGGGAAGAGACCCAGTACTTC. Protein sequence: CASSLVDREETQYF.

The chain is built from TRBV12-3 or TRBV12-4 and TRBJ2-1, with 9 positions matching TRBD1. Trimming removed 6 bases from V and 5 bases from J; junction bases left unmatched: 8. The CDR3 extends over 15 amino acids. The CDR3 DNA reads as TGTGCCAGCAGCCGCGACAGGGGGTGGGACAATGAGCAGTTCTTC. Translation: CASSRDRGWDNEQFF.

CDR3 protein: CASSLDPQETQYF. CDR3 nucleotide sequence: TGCGCCAGCAGCTTGGATCCTCAAGAGACCCAGTACTTC. J is TRBJ2-5 and V is TRBV5-1; no firm D call. Trimming stripped 0 bases from V and 2 bases from J, with 5 bases between. Germline CDR1 reads SGHRS; CDR2 reads YFSETQ. CDR3 length: 13 residues.

The rearrangement uses TRBV18 and TRBJ1-1; D is perhaps TRBD1 (6 bases). Germline V lookup: CDR1 KGHSH, CDR2 LQKENI. V lost 1 base to trimming and J lost 2 bases, with 17 bases between them. The CDR3 loop spans 17 amino acids. Written as DNA, the CDR3 is TGTGCCAGCTCACCACAGCAACTCCGGACAGTAAACACTGAAGCTTTCTTT. Encoded protein: CASSPQQLRTVNTEAFF.